A single sample is the source of the 26 T cell receptor beta chains below, sequenced in a study of human T cells and chemical hapten exposure. Indicated time point: patch test 1, 2 weeks after DPC sensitization. Treatment reported: therapeutic diphenylcyclopropenone sensitization with weekly scalp DPC. TCRdb re-derived calls from the RACE reads in MiXCR, one entry per CDR3 protein. Of tens of thousands of distinct CDR3 sequences detected, approximately 10% appear once; the ten largest clones hold 3.5%. This sample comprised whole blood, obtained in connection with sensitization to the hapten diphenylcyclopropenone (DPC). The receptor set was obtained from a woman between 55 and 75 years old with alopecia areata. Some clones in this sample may be carry-over from other donors' samples.

There are many counts of this clonotype. The chain combines TRBV7-9 with TRBJ2-3; 9 positions agree with TRBD1. From germline, CDR1 is SEHNR and CDR2 FQNEAQ (reference sequence). The CDR3 sequence is 14 residues long. The trim removed 2 bases at V and 6 bases at J, leaving 3 bases unmatched. CDR3 residues: CASSLTGQGDTQYF. In DNA, the CDR3 is TGTGCCAGCAGCTTAACAGGACAGGGGGATACGCAGTATTTT. The whole variable domain, remainder taken from reference TRBV7-9 and TRBJ2-3, is DTGVSQNPRHKITKRGQNVTFRCDPISEHNRLYWYRQTLGQGPEFLTYFQNEAQLEKSRLLSDRFSAERPKGSFSTLEIQRTEQGDSAMYLCASSLTGQGDTQYFGPGTRLTVL.

J is TRBJ1-1 and V is TRBV29-1, with D possibly matching TRBD1 (5 bases). Between the trimmed V and J ends, which lost 7 bases and 0 bases, there was a span of 18 bases. The CDR3 has 15 residues. Germline CDR1 is SQVTM and CDR2 is ANQGSEA. In DNA form, the CDR3 reads TGCAGCGCTACTCCACAGGTCTACATGAACACTGAAGCTTTCTTT. Its protein is CSATPQVYMNTEAFF. The whole variable domain, filled in from reference TRBV29-1 and TRBJ1-1, reads SAVISQKPSRDICQRGTSLTIQCQVDSQVTMMFWYRQQPGQSLTLIATANQGSEATYESGFVIDKFPISRPNLTFSTLTVSNMSPEDSSIYLCSATPQVYMNTEAFFGQGTRLTVV.

About this clonotype itself: This may come from a read error, since a much larger clone is one base off. The chain couples TRBV11-2 to TRBJ2-7; D unresolved. Germline V gives CDR1 SGHAT, CDR2 FQNNGV. This CDR3 has 12 amino acids. The ends were cut back, 4 bases at V and 6 bases at J, with 10 bases in the middle. The CDR3 nucleotides read TGTGCCAGCAGCTCGACCCGACTCGAGCAGTACTTC. Encoded protein: CASSSTRLEQYF.

The rearrangement joins TRBV6-5 to TRBJ1-2; tentative D call: TRBD1 (5 bases). Germline-derived CDR1 and CDR2 are MNHEY and SVGAGI. The CDR3 consists of 13 residues. The V end lost 6 bases, the J end lost 4 bases, and 12 bases lay between the germline ends. The CDR3 loop reads CASSTQVSYGYTF. The CDR3 DNA reads TGTGCCAGCAGCACACAGGTTTCCTATGGCTACACCTTC.

To note about this clonotype: A read error may produce the germline difference seen at one junction end. This chain connects TRBV7-7 to TRBJ2-3; unclear D gene. CDR1 and CDR2 (germline): SSHAT, FNYEAQ (reference sequence). This CDR3 has 14 residues. The CDR3 sequence is CASSFYPDGNTQYF. In nucleotides, the CDR3 is TGTGCTAGCAGCTTTTACCCCGATGGAAATACGCAGTATTTT.

This clonotype was recorded many times. The V and J genes are TRBV20-1 and TRBJ2-7; D unclear. V shed 2 bases and J shed 2 bases, with 10 bases lying between them. The CDR3 is made up of 13 amino acids. Germline V CDR1 and CDR2: DFQATT, SNEGSKA (reference sequence). Here the CDR3 reads CSARTRNTYEQYF. For the CDR3, the DNA is TGCAGTGCTAGAACGAGGAACACCTACGAGCAGTACTTC.

J is TRBJ1-5 and V is TRBV19; 7 nucleotides agree with TRBD1. V gave up 4 bases and J gave up 1 base; unmatched junction bases: 1. CDR1 LNHDA and CDR2 SQIVND come from the germline V gene (reference sequence). The length of the CDR3 is 14 residues. Written as DNA, the CDR3 is TGTGCCAGTAGTACGACAGGGAGCAATCAGCCCCAGCATTTT. Amino acid sequence: CASSTTGSNQPQHF. The whole variable domain, filled in from reference TRBV19 and TRBJ1-5, reads DGGITQSPKYLFRKEGQNVTLSCEQNLNHDAMYWYRQDPGQGLRLIYYSQIVNDFQKGDIAEGYSVSREKKESFPLTVTSAQKNPTAFYLCASSTTGSNQPQHFGDGTRLSIL.

The rearrangement uses TRBV6-1 and TRBJ2-7; D is ambiguous. This CDR3 has 12 amino acids. CDR1 is MNHNS and CDR2 is SASEGT in the germline V gene. V lost 8 bases and J 0 bases, leaving 8 bases between the germline ends. The CDR3 sequence: CASYLSSYEQYF. Written as DNA, the CDR3 is TGTGCCAGCTACTTAAGCTCCTACGAGCAGTACTTC.

In this sample, this clonotype turned up a few times. The gene calls are TRBV10-3 and TRBJ2-4; perhaps TRBD1 as D (6 bases). Trimming took 11 bases from V and 8 from J, leaving 22 bases between them. CDR1 is ENHRY and CDR2 is SYGVKD in the germline V gene. The CDR3 length is 14 residues. Written as DNA, the CDR3 is TGTGCCTCGGAGCCTGACAGGAGAGGAGACATTCAGTACTTC. Translated: CASEPDRRGDIQYF.

In this sample, this clonotype turned up once. The J gene is TRBJ2-1, the V gene TRBV12-3 or TRBV12-4, with 7 nucleotides matching TRBD1. There are 14 residues in the CDR3. V shed 5 bases, J shed 5 bases, and the junction held 6 bases outside the gene matches. For the CDR3, the DNA is TGTGCCAGCAGTAACCGGGACAGTGACAATGAGCAGTTCTTC. It specifies CASSNRDSDNEQFF.

This clonotype was counted ten times or more. The J gene is TRBJ1-2, the V gene TRBV7-3; D is unclear. Trimming took 2 bases from V and 4 from J, leaving 11 bases between them. The CDR3 runs to 14 residues. Germline loops: CDR1 SGHTA, CDR2 FQGTGA. The CDR3 DNA reads as TGTGCCAGCAGCTTATCAAGGGAAGCCTATGGCTACACCTTC. It codes for CASSLSREAYGYTF. The full variable domain, its missing parts supplied by reference TRBV7-3 and TRBJ1-2, is GAGVSQTPSNKVTEKGKYVELRCDPISGHTALYWYRQSLGQGPEFLIYFQGTGAADDSGLPNDRFFAVRPEGSVSTLKIQRTERGDSAVYLCASSLSREAYGYTFGSGTRLTVV.

This clonotype was found many times. V gene TRBV5-8 combines with J gene TRBJ2-7; 7 nucleotides align to TRBD1. The germline gives CDR1 SGHTS, CDR2 YDEGEE. After removal of 2 bases from V and 6 bases from J, the junction contained 2 bases not matched to a gene. The CDR3 has 12 amino acids. The chain's CDR3 is CASSFDRVEQYF. The CDR3 DNA follows: TGTGCCAGCAGCTTTGACAGGGTCGAGCAGTACTTC.

Many counts were recorded for this clonotype. This chain joins TRBV5-1 and TRBJ2-3, with a tentative D call TRBD1 (6 bases). The CDR3 has 15 amino acids. The germline V gene encodes CDR1 SGHRS and CDR2 YFSETQ. V lost 5 bases, J lost 1 base, and 14 bases lay in between. The DNA for the CDR3 is TGCGCCAGCAGTAAACAGGGACGTGGCACAGATACGCAGTATTTT. Its protein product is CASSKQGRGTDTQYF.

This clonotype was observed once. At one boundary the junction diverges from the germline segment, which might be a read error. This chain joins TRBV5-1 and TRBJ1-2; no clear D. Germline CDR1 SGHRS, CDR2 YFSETQ. CDR3 size: 14 residues. CDR3 in DNA: TGCGCCAGCAGCTTGGCCGGGGATACTTATGACTACACCTTC. Its protein is CASSLAGDTYDYTF. Full variable domain (rest looked up from reference TRBV5-1 and TRBJ1-2): KAGVTQTPRYLIKTRGQQVTLSCSPISGHRSVSWYQQTPGQGLQFLFEYFSETQRNKGNFPGRFSGRQFSNSRSEMNVSTLELGDSALYLCASSLAGDTYDYTFGSGTRLTVV.

The table lists this clonotype with a few counts. The V call is TRBV7-9, the J call TRBJ1-5; 9 bases map to TRBD1. This CDR3 has 16 amino acids. Germline values: CDR1 SEHNR, CDR2 FQNEAQ (reference sequence). The J segment lost 3 bases and the V segment lost 1 base, leaving 4 bases of the junction unmatched. CDR3 nucleotides: TGTGCCAGCAGCTTAGAGGGACAGGGCCTCAATCAGCCCCAGCATTTT. It yields the protein CASSLEGQGLNQPQHF.

The CDR3: CASSLMRVPAIGQFF. Written as DNA, the CDR3 is TGTGCCAGCAGCTTAATGAGGGTTCCGGCAATTGGGCAGTTCTTC. The rearrangement links TRBV11-2 to TRBJ2-1; TRBD2 is a possible D gene (5 bases). V was shortened by 2 bases and J by 12 bases, with 20 bases between the two germline ends. The germline CDR1 and CDR2 sequences are SGHAT and FQNNGV. The CDR3 extends over 15 amino acids. Full variable domain (remainder filled in from reference TRBV11-2 and TRBJ2-1): EAGVAQSPRYKIIEKRQSVAFWCNPISGHATLYWYQQILGQGPKLLIQFQNNGVVDDSQLPKDRFSAERLKGVDSTLKIQPAKLEDSAVYLCASSLMRVPAIGQFFGPGTRLTVL.

This clonotype came up a few times. This sequence joins TRBV5-1 and TRBJ1-1; D uncertain. Germline assignment: CDR1 SGHRS and CDR2 YFSETQ. CDR3 size: 15 residues. V shed 1 base and J shed 3 bases, with 13 bases lying between them. In nucleotides, the CDR3 is TGCGCCAGCAGCTTGCCGGAGCCCGTTCACACTGAAGCTTTCTTT. This translates into CASSLPEPVHTEAFF.

In its sample, this clonotype was seen many times. V gene TRBV2 combines with J gene TRBJ2-1, with TRBD2 matching over 8 bases. CDR3 length: 16 residues. V was clipped by 3 bases and J by 4 bases; unmatched bases: 8. CDR1 and CDR2 (germline): SNHLY, FYNNEI. Here the CDR3 DNA reads TGTGCCAGCAGTGACGGTCTAGCGGGCCTTTACAATGAGCAGTTCTTC. Translating gives CASSDGLAGLYNEQFF.

This clonotype was seen many times. The V and J genes are TRBV29-1 and TRBJ1-2; perhaps TRBD1 as D (5 bases). The CDR3 is made up of 13 amino acids. Looked up from germline, CDR1 is SQVTM and CDR2 is ANQGSEA. V was cut by 5 bases and J by 4 bases, with 14 bases left in between. CDR3 bases: TGCAGCGTTCAAGGCGGACAAGGCTATGGCTACACCTTC. Protein product: CSVQGGQGYGYTF. Full variable domain (outside the CDR3, taken from reference TRBV29-1 and TRBJ1-2): SAVISQKPSRDICQRGTSLTIQCQVDSQVTMMFWYRQQPGQSLTLIATANQGSEATYESGFVIDKFPISRPNLTFSTLTVSNMSPEDSSIYLCSVQGGQGYGYTFGSGTRLTVV.

This clonotype has more than one count but fewer than ten. The chain has TRBV7-9 and TRBJ1-2; weak D call: TRBD1 (6 bases). The V and J ends lost 2 bases and 3 bases respectively, with 10 bases between them. This CDR3 has 14 amino acids. The germline V gene encodes CDR1 SEHNR and CDR2 FQNEAQ (reference sequence). DNA of the CDR3: TGTGCCAGCAGCTTACCAGGGGCGGACTATGGCTACACCTTC. The encoded protein is CASSLPGADYGYTF. Combining the CDR3 with reference TRBV7-9 and TRBJ1-2 gives the whole variable domain DTGVSQNPRHKITKRGQNVTFRCDPISEHNRLYWYRQTLGQGPEFLTYFQNEAQLEKSRLLSDRFSAERPKGSFSTLEIQRTEQGDSAMYLCASSLPGADYGYTFGSGTRLTVV.

This clonotype was observed many times. This chain uses TRBV7-9 with TRBJ1-1; D gene unclear. The V gene lost 5 bases and the J gene lost 1 base, with 8 bases spanning the gap. Per germline, CDR1 SEHNR and CDR2 FQNEAQ (reference sequence). This CDR3 region has 13 residues. The CDR3 bases are TGTGCCAGCAGCAGCCGTGGGAACACTGAAGCTTTCTTT. The encoded protein is CASSSRGNTEAFF.

The chain has TRBV7-2 and TRBJ1-5; D perhaps matches TRBD1 (5 bases). The length of the CDR3 is 15 residues. Germline V gives CDR1 SGHTA, CDR2 FQGNSA. V lost 3 bases, J lost 5 bases, and 14 bases lay in between. The CDR3 is CASSLVQGTDQPQHF. The CDR3 nucleotides are TGTGCCAGCAGCTTGGTTCAGGGCACGGATCAGCCCCAGCATTTT.

The genes are TRBV7-2 and TRBJ2-5; the match to TRBD1 covers 7 bases. The V gene end was trimmed by 5 bases and the J gene end by 2 bases; junction bases not matched to a gene: 5. CDR1 is SGHTA and CDR2 is FQGNSA in the germline V gene. The CDR3 length is 14 residues. The CDR3 loop is CASSVQGQQETQYF. The CDR3 region has the DNA TGTGCCAGCAGCGTACAGGGGCAACAAGAGACCCAGTACTTC.

The count of this clonotype is one. This clone may be a read error of a much larger clone one base away. The chain has TRBV20-1 and TRBJ2-1, with 7 nucleotides matching TRBD2. The germline V gene has CDR1 DFQATT and CDR2 SNEGSKA (reference sequence). This CDR3 region has 14 residues. This chain's CDR3 is CSAHGGSSYNKQFF. As DNA, the CDR3 is TGCAGTGCTCACGGGGGGAGCTCCTACAATAAGCAGTTCTTC.

The chain joins TRBV6-2 or TRBV6-3 to TRBJ1-1, with 9 bases that match TRBD1. Trimming cost V 6 bases and J 1 base; bases outside gene matches: 9. Looked up from germline, CDR1 is MNHEY and CDR2 is SVGEGT. This CDR3 comprises 16 residues. The CDR3 DNA is TGTGCCAGCAGCGCTCCTCCGGGACAGGGGAACACTGAAGCTTTCTTT. Its translation: CASSAPPGQGNTEAFF.

This clonotype was counted a few times. The chain recombines TRBV27 with TRBJ2-6; tentatively, D is TRBD1 or TRBD2 (5 bases each). CDR1 and CDR2 (germline): MNHEY, SMNVEV (reference sequence). The ends were cut back, 2 bases at V and 0 bases at J, with 11 bases in the middle. The CDR3 loop spans 17 amino acids. CDR3 DNA sequence: TGTGCCAGCAGTTTAGAGGGACCCCCCTCTGGGGCCAACGTCCTGACTTTC. This sequence encodes CASSLEGPPSGANVLTF.